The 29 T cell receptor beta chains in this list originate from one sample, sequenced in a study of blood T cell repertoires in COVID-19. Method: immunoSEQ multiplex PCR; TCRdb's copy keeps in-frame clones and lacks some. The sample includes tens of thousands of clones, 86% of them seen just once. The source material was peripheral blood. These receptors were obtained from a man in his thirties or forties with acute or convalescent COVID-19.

The CDR3 loop is CASSFLLEGEQYF. The CDR3 DNA reads TGTGCCAGCAGTTTCCTTCTAGAGGGCGAGCAGTACTTC. The chain couples TRBV12-3 or TRBV12-4 to TRBJ2-7; weak D call: TRBD2 (5 bases). This CDR3 spans 13 amino acids. V lost 3 bases and J lost 6, with 12 bases in between.

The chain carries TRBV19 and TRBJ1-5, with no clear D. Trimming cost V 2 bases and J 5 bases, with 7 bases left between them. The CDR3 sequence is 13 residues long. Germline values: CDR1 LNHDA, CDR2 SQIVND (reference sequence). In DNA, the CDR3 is TGTGCCAGTAGTATACAGGTTCATCAGCCCCAGCATTTT. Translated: CASSIQVHQPQHF.

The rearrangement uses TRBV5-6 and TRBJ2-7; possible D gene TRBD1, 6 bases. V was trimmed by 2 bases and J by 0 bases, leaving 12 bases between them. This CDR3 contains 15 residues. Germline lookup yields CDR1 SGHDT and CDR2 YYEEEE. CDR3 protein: CASSFTGTYSYEQYF. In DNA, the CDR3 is TGTGCCAGCAGCTTTACCGGGACATACTCCTACGAGCAGTACTTC.

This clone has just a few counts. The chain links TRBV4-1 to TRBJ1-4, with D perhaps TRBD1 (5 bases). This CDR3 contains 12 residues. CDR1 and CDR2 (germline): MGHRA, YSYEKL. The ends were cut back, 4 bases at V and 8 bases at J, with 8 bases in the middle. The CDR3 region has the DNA TGCGCCAGCAGCCCCCGACAGGAAAAACTGTTTTTT. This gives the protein CASSPRQEKLFF.

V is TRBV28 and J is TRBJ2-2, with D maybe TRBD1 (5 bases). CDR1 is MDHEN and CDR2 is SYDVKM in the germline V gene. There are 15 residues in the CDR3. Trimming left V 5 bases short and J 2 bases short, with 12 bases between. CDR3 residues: CASSVTGFNTGELFF. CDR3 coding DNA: TGTGCCAGCAGTGTAACAGGTTTTAACACCGGGGAGCTGTTTTTT.

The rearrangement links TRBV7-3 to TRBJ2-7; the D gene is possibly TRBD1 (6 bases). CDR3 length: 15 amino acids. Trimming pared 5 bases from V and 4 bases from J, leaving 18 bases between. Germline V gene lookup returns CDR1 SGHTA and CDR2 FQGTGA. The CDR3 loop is CASSKSGHLVYEQYF. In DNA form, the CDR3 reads TGTGCCAGCAGCAAATCGGGACATTTGGTTTACGAGCAGTACTTC.

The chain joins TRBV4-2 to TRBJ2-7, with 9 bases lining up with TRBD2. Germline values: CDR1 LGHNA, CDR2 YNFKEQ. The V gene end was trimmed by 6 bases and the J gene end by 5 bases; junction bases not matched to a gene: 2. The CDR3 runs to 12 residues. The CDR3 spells CASSRTSDEQYF. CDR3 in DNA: TGTGCCAGCAGTCGGACTAGCGACGAGCAGTACTTC.

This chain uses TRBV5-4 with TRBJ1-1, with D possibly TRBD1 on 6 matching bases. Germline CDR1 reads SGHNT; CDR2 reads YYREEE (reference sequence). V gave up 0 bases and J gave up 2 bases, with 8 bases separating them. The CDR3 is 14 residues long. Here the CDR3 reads CASSLVGANTEAFF. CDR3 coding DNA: TGTGCCAGCAGCTTGGTGGGGGCTAACACTGAAGCTTTCTTT.

The CDR3 DNA reads TGTGCCAGCAGTTTATCGGGTGGGCCCATTGAGCAGTTCTTC. It yields the protein CASSLSGGPIEQFF. J is TRBJ2-1 and V is TRBV27; no clear D. The V gene lost 0 bases and the J gene lost 9 bases, with 12 bases spanning the gap. CDR1 and CDR2 from the germline V gene are MNHEY and SMNVEV (reference sequence). The CDR3 loop spans 14 amino acids.

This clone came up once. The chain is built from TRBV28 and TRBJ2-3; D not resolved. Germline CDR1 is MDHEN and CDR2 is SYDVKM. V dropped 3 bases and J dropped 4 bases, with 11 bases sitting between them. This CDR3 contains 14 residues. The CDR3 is CASSFRPTSDTQYF. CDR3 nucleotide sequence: TGTGCCAGCAGTTTCCGACCGACTTCAGATACGCAGTATTTT.

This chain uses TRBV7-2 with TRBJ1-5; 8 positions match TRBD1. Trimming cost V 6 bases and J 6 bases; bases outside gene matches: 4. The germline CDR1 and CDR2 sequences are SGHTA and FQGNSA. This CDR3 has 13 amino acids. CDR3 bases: TGTGCCAGCAGTACACAGGGGGGTCAGCCCCAGCATTTT. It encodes CASSTQGGQPQHF.

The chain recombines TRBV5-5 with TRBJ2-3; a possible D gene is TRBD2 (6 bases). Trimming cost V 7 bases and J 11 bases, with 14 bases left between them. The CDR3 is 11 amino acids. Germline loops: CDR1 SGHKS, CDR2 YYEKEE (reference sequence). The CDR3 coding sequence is TGTGCCAGCCTCTGGGGGACTCAGCAGTATTTT. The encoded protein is CASLWGTQQYF.

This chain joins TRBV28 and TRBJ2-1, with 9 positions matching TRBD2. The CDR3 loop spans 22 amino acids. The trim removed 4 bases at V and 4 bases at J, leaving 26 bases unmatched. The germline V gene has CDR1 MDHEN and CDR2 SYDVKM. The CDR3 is CASSSIPGASSGTTDKYNEQFF. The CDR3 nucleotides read TGTGCCAGCAGTTCCATCCCGGGGGCCTCTAGCGGGACTACAGACAAGTACAATGAGCAGTTCTTC.

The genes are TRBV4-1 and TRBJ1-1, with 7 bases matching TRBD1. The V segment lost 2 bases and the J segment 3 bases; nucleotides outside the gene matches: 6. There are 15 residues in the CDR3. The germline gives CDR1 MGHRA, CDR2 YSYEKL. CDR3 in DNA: TGCGCCAGCAGCCAACCGGACAGGCGGGACACTGAAGCTTTCTTT. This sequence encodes CASSQPDRRDTEAFF.

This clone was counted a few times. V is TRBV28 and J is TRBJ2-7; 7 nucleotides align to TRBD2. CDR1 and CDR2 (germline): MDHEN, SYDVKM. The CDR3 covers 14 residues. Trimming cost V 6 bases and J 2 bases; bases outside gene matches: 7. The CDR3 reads CASRRGDLTYEQYF. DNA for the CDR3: TGTGCCAGCAGACGGGGGGACCTAACCTACGAGCAGTACTTC.

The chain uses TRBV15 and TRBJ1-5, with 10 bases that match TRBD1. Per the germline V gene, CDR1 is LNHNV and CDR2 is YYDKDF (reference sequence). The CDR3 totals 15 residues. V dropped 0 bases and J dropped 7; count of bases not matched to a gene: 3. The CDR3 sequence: CATSRDKGQGQPQHF. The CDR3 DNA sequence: TGTGCCACCAGCAGAGATAAGGGACAGGGGCAGCCCCAGCATTTT.

This CDR3 is CASSGRNTGELFF. The CDR3 nucleotides are TGTGCCAGCTCAGGGAGGAACACCGGGGAGCTGTTTTTT. V gene TRBV18 combines with J gene TRBJ2-2; a weak D match, TRBD2 (5 bases). The germline CDR1 and CDR2 sequences are KGHSH and LQKENI. Trimming took off 5 bases at V and 1 base at J, with 5 bases between the two ends. CDR3 size: 13 residues.

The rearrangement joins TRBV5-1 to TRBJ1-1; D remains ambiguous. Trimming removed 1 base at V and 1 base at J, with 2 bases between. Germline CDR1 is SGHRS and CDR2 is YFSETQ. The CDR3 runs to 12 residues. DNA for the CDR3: TGCGCCAGCAGCTTGCAGAACACTGAAGCTTTCTTT. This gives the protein CASSLQNTEAFF.

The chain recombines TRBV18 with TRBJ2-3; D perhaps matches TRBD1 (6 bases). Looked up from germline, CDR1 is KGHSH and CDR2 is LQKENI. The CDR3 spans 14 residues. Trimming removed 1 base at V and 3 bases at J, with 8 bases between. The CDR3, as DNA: TGTGCCAGCTCACCACGAACAGGGACAGATACGCAGTATTTT. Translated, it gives CASSPRTGTDTQYF.

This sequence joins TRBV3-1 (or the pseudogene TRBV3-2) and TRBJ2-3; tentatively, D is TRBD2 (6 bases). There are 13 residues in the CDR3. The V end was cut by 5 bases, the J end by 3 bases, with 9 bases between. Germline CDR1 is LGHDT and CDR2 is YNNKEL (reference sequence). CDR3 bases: TGTGCCAGCAGCAGACGGGGGACAGATACGCAGTATTTT. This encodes CASSRRGTDTQYF.

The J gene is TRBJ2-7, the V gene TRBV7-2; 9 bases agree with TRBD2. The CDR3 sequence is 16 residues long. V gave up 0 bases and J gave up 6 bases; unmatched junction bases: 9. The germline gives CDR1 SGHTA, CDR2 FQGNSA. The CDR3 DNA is TGTGCCAGCAGCTTAGCGCCTGGGCTAGCGGGACGCGAGCAGTACTTC. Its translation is CASSLAPGLAGREQYF. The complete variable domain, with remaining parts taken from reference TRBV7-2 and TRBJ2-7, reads GAGVSQSPSNKVTEKGKDVELRCDPISGHTALYWYRQSLGQGLEFLIYFQGNSAPDKSGLPSDRFSAERTGGSVSTLTIQRTQQEDSAVYLCASSLAPGLAGREQYFGPGTRLTVT.

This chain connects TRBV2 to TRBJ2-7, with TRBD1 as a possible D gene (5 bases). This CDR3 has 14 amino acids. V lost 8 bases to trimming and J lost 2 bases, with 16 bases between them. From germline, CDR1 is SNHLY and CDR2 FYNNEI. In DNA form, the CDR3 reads TGTGCCAGCCCCTTAACAGGCAGACCCTACGAGCAGTACTTC. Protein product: CASPLTGRPYEQYF.

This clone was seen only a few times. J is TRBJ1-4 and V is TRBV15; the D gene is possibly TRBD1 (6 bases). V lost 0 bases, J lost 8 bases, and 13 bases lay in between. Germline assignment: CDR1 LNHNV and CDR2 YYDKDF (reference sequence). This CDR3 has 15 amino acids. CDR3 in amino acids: CATSRDWTVTEKLFF. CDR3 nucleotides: TGTGCCACCAGCAGAGATTGGACAGTTACCGAAAAACTGTTTTTT.

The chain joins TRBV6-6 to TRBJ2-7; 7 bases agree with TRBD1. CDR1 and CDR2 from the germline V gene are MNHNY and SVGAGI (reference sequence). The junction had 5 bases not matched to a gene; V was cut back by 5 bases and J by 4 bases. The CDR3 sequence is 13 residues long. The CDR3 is CASSQWDRYEQYF. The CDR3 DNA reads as TGTGCCAGCAGTCAATGGGACAGATACGAGCAGTACTTC.

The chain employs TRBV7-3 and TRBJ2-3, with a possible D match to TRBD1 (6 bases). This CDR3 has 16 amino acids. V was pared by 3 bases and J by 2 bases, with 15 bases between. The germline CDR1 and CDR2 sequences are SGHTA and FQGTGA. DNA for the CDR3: TGTGCCAGCAGCTTCTTACAGGGTCCTAACACAGATACGCAGTATTTT. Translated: CASSFLQGPNTDTQYF. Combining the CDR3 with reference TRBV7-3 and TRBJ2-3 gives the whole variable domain GAGVSQTPSNKVTEKGKYVELRCDPISGHTALYWYRQSLGQGPEFLIYFQGTGAADDSGLPNDRFFAVRPEGSVSTLKIQRTERGDSAVYLCASSFLQGPNTDTQYFGPGTRLTVL.

CDR3 loop: CASSSGGSYNSPLHF. CDR3 coding DNA: TGTGCCAGCAGCTCGGGGGGGTCCTATAATTCACCCCTCCACTTT. V gene TRBV7-6 combines with J gene TRBJ1-6; D perhaps matches TRBD1 (5 bases). CDR1 SGHVS and CDR2 FNYEAQ come from the germline V gene. CDR3 length: 15 amino acids. V was cut by 4 bases and J by 1 base, with 8 bases left in between.

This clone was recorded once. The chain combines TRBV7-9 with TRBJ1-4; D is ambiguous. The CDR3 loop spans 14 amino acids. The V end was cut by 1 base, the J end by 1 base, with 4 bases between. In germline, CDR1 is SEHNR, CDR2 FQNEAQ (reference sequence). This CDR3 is CASSLDGTNEKLFF. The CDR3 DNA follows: TGTGCCAGCAGCTTAGACGGAACTAATGAAAAACTGTTTTTT.

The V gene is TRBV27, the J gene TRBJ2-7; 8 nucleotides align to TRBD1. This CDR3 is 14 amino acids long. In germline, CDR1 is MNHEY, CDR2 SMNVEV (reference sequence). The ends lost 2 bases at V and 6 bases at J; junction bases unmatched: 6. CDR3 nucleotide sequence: TGTGCCAGCAGTTTACAAACAGGGGGTGGCGAGCAGTACTTC. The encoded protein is CASSLQTGGGEQYF.

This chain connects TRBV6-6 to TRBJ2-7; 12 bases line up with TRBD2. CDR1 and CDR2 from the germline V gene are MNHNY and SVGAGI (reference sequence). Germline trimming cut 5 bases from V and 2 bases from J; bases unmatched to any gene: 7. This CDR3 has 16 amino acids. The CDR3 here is CASSPPLAGGTYEQYF. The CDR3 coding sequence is TGTGCCAGCAGTCCACCCCTAGCGGGAGGGACCTACGAGCAGTACTTC.